This T cell receptor (beta chain) comes out of a study of blood T cell repertoires in COVID-19. About the study: Sites across the United States, Italy and Spain contributed samples from acute and convalescent COVID-19. PBMCs, B-cell-depleted T cells, or T cells were the source of the cDNA or gDNA that made up the material.

This clone has a single count. As handled by the study authors: Researchers report that nucleated cell counts were estimated from reference gene primer amplification. Method: immunoSEQ multiplex PCR; TCRdb's copy keeps in-frame clones and lacks some. V and J calls plus clone size are reproduced from that table; the DNA served to infer D and trimming. The sample records 200,000 to 250,000 clones, around 84% being singletons. The CDR3 is 14 residues long. V gave up 5 bases and J gave up 2 bases; unmatched junction bases: 4. The V gene's germline CDR1 is MNHEY and CDR2 SMNVEV (reference sequence). The receptor comes from a man aged 80 or over with acute or convalescent COVID-19. The sequencing input was peripheral blood. The chain recombines TRBV27 with TRBJ2-7; TRBD2 matches at 9 bases. The CDR3 spells CASSTSGLTYEQYF. CDR3 DNA sequence: TGTGCCAGCAGTACTAGCGGGCTTACCTACGAGCAGTACTTC.